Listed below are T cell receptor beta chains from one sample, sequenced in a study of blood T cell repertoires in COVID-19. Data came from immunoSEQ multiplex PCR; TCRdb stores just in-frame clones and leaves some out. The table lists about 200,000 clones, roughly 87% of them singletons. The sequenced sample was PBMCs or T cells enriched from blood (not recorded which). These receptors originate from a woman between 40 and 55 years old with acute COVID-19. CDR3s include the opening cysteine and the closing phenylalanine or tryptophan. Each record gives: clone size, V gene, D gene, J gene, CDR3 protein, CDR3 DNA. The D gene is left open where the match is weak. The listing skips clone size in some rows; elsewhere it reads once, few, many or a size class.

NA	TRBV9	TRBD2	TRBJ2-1	CASSRPTSGRAREQFF	TGTGCCAGCAGCCGCCCCACTAGCGGGAGGGCTCGTGAGCAGTTCTTC
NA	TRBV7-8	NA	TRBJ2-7	CASRSGRSYEQYF	TGTGCCAGCAGAAGCGGCCGAAGCTACGAGCAGTACTTC
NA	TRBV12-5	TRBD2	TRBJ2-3	CASGLVPSGRSSTDTQYF	TGTGCTAGTGGTTTGGTACCGAGCGGGAGGAGCAGCACAGATACGCAGTATTTT
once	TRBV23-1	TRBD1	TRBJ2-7	CASSRRDRASYEQYF	TGCGCCAGCAGTCGACGGGACAGGGCTTCCTACGAGCAGTACTTC
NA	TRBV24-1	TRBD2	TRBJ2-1	CATSEFSGGATNEQFF	TGTGCCACCAGTGAATTTAGCGGGGGGGCGACCAATGAGCAGTTCTTC
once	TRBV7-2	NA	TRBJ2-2	CASSLFSGTGELFF	TGTGCCAGCAGCTTATTTTCGGGGACCGGGGAGCTGTTTTTT
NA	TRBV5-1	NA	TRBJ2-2	CASSLDSGAGELFF	TGCGCCAGCAGCTTGGATTCCGGGGCCGGGGAGCTGTTTTTT
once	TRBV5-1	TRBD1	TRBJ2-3	CASSSRQGAGTDTQYF	TGCGCCAGCAGCTCCCGACAGGGGGCAGGCACAGATACGCAGTATTTT
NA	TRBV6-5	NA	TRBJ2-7	CASSSQGGGSSYEQYF	TGTGCCAGCAGTTCTCAAGGGGGAGGGAGCTCCTACGAGCAGTACTTC
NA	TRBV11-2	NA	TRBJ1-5	CASSLGPYQPQHF	TGTGCCAGCAGCTTAGGGCCCTATCAGCCCCAGCATTTT
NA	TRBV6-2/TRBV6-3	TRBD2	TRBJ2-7	CASSWTSGTVSYEQYF	TGTGCCAGCAGCTGGACTAGCGGGACCGTCTCCTACGAGCAGTACTTC
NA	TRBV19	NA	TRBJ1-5	CASSIVQGGQPQHF	TGTGCCAGTAGTATAGTCCAGGGTGGTCAGCCCCAGCATTTT
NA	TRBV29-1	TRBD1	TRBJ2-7	CSVGDRVKYEQYF	TGCAGCGTCGGGGACAGGGTTAAATACGAGCAGTACTTC
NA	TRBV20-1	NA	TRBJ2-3	CTGEITDTQYF	TGCACGGGGGAGATCACAGATACGCAGTATTTT
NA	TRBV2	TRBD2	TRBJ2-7	CASRSKRETYEQYF	TGTGCCAGCAGGAGCAAGCGGGAGACCTACGAGCAGTACTTC
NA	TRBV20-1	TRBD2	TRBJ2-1	CSASPGTSDTGEQFF	TGCAGTGCTAGTCCCGGGACTAGCGATACGGGTGAGCAGTTCTTC
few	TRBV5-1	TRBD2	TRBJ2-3	CASSRGIQRGITDTQYF	TGCGCCAGCAGCCGGGGGATTCAGCGGGGGATCACAGATACGCAGTATTTT
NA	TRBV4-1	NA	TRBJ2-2	CASSQDRRTGELFF	TGCGCCAGCAGCCAAGATAGGCGGACCGGGGAGCTGTTTTTT
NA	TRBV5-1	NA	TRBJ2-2	CASSFDPAGNTGELFF	TGCGCCAGCAGCTTTGACCCGGCGGGGAACACCGGGGAGCTGTTTTTT
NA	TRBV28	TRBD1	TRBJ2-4	CASSSQGQGKNIQYF	TGTGCCAGCAGTTCTCAGGGACAGGGAAAAAACATTCAGTACTTC
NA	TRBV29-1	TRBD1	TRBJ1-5	CSVTTGDQPQHF	TGCAGCGTTACGACAGGGGATCAGCCCCAGCATTTT
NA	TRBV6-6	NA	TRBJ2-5	CASSSAKGGRETQYF	TGTGCCAGCAGTTCCGCTAAGGGGGGGCGCGAGACCCAGTACTTC
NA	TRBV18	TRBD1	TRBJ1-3	CASSPTGDGNTIYF	TGTGCCAGCTCACCTACAGGGGACGGAAACACCATATATTTT
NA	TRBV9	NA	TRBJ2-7	CASSDGQYEQYF	TGTGCCAGCAGCGATGGACAGTACGAGCAGTACTTC
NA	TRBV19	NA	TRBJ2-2	CASSNRGGTGELFF	TGTGCCAGTAGTAACAGGGGAGGAACCGGGGAGCTGTTTTTT
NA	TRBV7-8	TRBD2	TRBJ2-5	CASSLESSGRARLETQYF	TGTGCCAGCAGCTTAGAGTCTAGCGGGAGGGCCAGGTTAGAGACCCAGTACTTC
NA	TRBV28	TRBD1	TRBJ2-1	CASSSSGTGSNEQFF	TGTGCCAGCAGTTCATCCGGGACAGGGTCCAATGAGCAGTTCTTC
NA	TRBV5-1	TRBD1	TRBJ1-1	CASSLGSQGVMNTEAFF	TGCGCCAGCAGCTTGGGGTCACAGGGGGTTATGAACACTGAAGCTTTCTTT
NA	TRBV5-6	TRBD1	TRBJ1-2	CASSTRDRGLDGYTF	TGTGCCAGCAGCACCCGGGACAGGGGGCTAGACGGCTACACCTTC
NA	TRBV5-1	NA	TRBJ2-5	CASSPRDQETQYF	TGCGCCAGCAGCCCGAGGGACCAAGAGACCCAGTACTTC
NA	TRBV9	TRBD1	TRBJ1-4	CASTGTGDEKLFF	TGTGCCAGCACCGGGACAGGGGACGAAAAACTGTTTTTT
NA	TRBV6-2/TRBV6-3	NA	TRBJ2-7	CASSYPPLADSYEQYF	TGTGCCAGCAGTTACCCCCCACTAGCTGACTCCTACGAGCAGTACTTC
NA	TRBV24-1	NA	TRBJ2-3	CATSESGGGADTQYF	TGTGCCACCAGTGAGTCGGGCGGGGGCGCAGATACGCAGTATTTT
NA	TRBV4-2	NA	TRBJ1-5	CASSQDRGNQPQHF	TGTGCCAGCAGCCAAGATAGGGGAAATCAGCCCCAGCATTTT
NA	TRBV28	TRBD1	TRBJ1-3	CASSPILRGLRNTIYF	TGTGCCAGCAGTCCCATATTAAGGGGGCTTAGAAACACCATATATTTT
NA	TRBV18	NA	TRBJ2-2	CASSPQGLTNTGELFF	TGTGCCAGCTCACCACAGGGGCTTACGAACACCGGGGAGCTGTTTTTT
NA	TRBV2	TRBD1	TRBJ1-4	CASSEATGEGEKLFF	TGTGCCAGCAGTGAAGCGACAGGGGAAGGTGAAAAACTGTTTTTT
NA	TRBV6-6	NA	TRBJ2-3	CASTLGGATPTTQYF	TGTGCCAGCACCCTAGGGGGGGCTACCCCAACTACGCAGTATTTT
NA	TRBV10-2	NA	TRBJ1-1	CASSEFQGKNTEAFF	TGCGCCAGCAGTGAGTTCCAGGGGAAGAACACTGAAGCTTTCTTT
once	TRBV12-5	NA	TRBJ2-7	CASGLVITMADSYEQYF	TGTGCTAGTGGTTTGGTAATTACTATGGCAGACTCCTACGAGCAGTACTTC
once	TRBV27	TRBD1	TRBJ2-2	CASSLGQATGELFF	TGTGCCAGCAGCCTCGGACAGGCAACCGGGGAGCTGTTTTTT
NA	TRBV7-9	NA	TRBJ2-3	CASSFYTDTQYF	TGTGCCAGCAGCTTTTACACAGATACGCAGTATTTT